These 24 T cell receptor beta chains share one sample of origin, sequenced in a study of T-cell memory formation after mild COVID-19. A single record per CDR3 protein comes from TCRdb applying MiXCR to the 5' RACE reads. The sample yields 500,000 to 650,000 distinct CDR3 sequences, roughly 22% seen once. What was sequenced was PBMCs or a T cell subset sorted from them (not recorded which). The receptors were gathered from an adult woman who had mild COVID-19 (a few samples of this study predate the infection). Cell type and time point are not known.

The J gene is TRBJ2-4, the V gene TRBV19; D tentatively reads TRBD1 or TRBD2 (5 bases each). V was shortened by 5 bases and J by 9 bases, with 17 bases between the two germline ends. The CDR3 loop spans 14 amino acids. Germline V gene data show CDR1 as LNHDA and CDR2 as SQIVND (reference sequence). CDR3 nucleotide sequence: TGTGCCAGTAGTGTACCGGGACCCGGCAGCATTCAGTACTTC. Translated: CASSVPGPGSIQYF.

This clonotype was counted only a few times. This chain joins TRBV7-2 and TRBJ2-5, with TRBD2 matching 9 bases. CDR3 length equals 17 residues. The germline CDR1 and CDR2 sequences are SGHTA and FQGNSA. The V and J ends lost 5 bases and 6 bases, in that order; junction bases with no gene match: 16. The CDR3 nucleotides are TGTGCCAGCAGCCCACAGTGGGGCGGGAGGGCCGCCAAGACCCAGTACTTC. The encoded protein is CASSPQWGGRAAKTQYF. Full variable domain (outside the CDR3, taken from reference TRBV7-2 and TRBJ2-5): GAGVSQSPSNKVTEKGKDVELRCDPISGHTALYWYRQSLGQGLEFLIYFQGNSAPDKSGLPSDRFSAERTGGSVSTLTIQRTQQEDSAVYLCASSPQWGGRAAKTQYFGPGTRLLVL.

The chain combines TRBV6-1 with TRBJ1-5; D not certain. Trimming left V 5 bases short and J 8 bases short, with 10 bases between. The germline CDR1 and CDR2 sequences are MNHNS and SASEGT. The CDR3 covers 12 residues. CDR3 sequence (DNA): TGTGCCAGCAGTAGCCATGTGGAGCCCCAGCATTTT. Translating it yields CASSSHVEPQHF.

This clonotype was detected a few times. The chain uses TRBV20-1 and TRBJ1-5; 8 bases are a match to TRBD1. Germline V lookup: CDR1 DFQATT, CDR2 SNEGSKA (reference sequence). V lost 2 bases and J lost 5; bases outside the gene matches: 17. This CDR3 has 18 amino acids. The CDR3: CSARRGGVSGQVHQPQHF. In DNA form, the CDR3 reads TGCAGTGCTAGAAGAGGCGGAGTTTCGGGACAGGTCCATCAGCCCCAGCATTTT.

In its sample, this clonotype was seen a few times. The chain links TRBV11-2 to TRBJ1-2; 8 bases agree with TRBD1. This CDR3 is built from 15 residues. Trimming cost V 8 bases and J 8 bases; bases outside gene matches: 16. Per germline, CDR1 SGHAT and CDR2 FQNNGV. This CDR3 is CASYVTRTGRMGYTF. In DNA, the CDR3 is TGTGCCAGCTACGTCACACGGACAGGGAGAATGGGCTACACCTTC. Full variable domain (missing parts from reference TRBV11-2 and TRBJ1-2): EAGVAQSPRYKIIEKRQSVAFWCNPISGHATLYWYQQILGQGPKLLIQFQNNGVVDDSQLPKDRFSAERLKGVDSTLKIQPAKLEDSAVYLCASYVTRTGRMGYTFGSGTRLTVV.

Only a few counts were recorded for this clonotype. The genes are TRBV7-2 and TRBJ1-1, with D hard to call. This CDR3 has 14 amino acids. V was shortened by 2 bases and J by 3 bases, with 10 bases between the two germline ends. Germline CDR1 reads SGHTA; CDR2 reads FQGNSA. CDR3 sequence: CASSLISGDTEAFF. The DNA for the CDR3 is TGTGCCAGCAGCTTAATCTCTGGGGACACTGAAGCTTTCTTT.

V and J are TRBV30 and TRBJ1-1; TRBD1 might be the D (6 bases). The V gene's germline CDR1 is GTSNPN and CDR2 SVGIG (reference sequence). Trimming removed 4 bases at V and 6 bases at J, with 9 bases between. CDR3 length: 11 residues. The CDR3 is CAWNRGAEAFF. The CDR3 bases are TGTGCCTGGAATAGGGGGGCTGAAGCTTTCTTT.

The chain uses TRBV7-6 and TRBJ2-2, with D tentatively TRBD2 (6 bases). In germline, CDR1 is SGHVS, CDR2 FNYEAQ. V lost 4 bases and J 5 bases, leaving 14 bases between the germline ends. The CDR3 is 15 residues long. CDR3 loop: CASSSPGLRTGELFF. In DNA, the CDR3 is TGTGCCAGCAGCTCACCGGGACTGCGAACCGGGGAGCTGTTTTTT. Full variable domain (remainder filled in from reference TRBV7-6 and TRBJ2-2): GAGVSQSPRYKVTKRGQDVALRCDPISGHVSLYWYRQALGQGPEFLTYFNYEAQQDKSGLPNDRFSAERPEGSISTLTIQRTEQRDSAMYRCASSSPGLRTGELFFGEGSRLTVL.

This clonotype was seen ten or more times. The CDR3 nucleotides read TGTGCCAGCAGGTACCCAGGGTCGCAGAACACTGAAGCTTTCTTT. It codes for CASRYPGSQNTEAFF. J is TRBJ1-1 and V is TRBV7-9; possible D gene TRBD1, 5 bases. V gave up 6 bases and J gave up 1 base, with 15 bases separating them. CDR3 length equals 15 residues. The V gene's germline CDR1 is SEHNR and CDR2 FQNEAQ (reference sequence).

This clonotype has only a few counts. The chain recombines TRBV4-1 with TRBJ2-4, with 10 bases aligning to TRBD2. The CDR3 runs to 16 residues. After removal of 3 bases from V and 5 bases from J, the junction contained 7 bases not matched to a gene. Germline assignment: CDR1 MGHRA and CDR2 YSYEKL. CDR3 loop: CASSHLLAGAQNIQYF. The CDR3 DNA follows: TGCGCCAGCAGCCATCTCCTAGCGGGGGCACAAAACATTCAGTACTTC.

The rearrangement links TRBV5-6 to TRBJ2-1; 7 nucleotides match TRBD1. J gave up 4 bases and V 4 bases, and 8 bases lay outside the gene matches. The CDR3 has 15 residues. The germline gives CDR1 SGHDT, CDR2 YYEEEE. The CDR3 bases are TGTGCCAGCAGCCCCCCCTGGACAGGATACAATGAGCAGTTCTTC. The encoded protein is CASSPPWTGYNEQFF.

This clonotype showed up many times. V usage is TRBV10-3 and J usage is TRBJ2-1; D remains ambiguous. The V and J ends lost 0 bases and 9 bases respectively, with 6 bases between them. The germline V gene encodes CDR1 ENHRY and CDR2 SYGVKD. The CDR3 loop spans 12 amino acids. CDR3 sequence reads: CAISESLSEQFF. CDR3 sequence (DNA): TGTGCCATCAGTGAGTCGCTCTCTGAGCAGTTCTTC.

CDR3 sequence (DNA): TGTGCCACCAGCAGTTCAGGAGAAGGAAGTCAGCCCCAGCATTTT. This sequence encodes CATSSSGEGSQPQHF. The chain carries TRBV15 and TRBJ1-5; D unresolved. In germline, CDR1 is LNHNV, CDR2 YYDKDF (reference sequence). V was pared by 3 bases and J by 6 bases, with 15 bases between. CDR3 length: 15 residues.

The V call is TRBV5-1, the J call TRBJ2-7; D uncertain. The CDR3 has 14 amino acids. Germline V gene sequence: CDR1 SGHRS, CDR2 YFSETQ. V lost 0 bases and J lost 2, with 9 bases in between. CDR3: CASSLAAAPYEQYF. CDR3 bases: TGCGCCAGCAGCTTGGCGGCGGCCCCCTACGAGCAGTACTTC.

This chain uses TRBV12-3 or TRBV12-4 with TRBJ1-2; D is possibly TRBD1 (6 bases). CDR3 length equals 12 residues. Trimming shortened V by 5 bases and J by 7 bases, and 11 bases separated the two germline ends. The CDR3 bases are TGTGCCAGCAGTACGTTACAGGGTGGCTACACCTTC. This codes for CASSTLQGGYTF.

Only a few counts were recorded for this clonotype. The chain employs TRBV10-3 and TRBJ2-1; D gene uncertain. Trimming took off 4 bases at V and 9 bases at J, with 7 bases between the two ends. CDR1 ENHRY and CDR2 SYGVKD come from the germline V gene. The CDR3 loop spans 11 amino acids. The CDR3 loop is CAISAGPEQFF. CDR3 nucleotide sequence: TGTGCCATCAGTGCTGGGCCTGAGCAGTTCTTC.

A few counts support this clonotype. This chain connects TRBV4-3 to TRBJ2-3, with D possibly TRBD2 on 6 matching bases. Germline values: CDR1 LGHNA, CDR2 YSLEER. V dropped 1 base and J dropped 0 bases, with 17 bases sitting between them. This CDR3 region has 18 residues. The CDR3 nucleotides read TGCGCCAGCAGCCAAGGTGGCTTGCGGGGTCGTAGCACAGATACGCAGTATTTT. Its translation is CASSQGGLRGRSTDTQYF.

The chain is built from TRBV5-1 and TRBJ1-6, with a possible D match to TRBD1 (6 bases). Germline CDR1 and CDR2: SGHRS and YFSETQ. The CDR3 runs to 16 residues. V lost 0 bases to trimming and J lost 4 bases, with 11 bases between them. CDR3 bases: TGCGCCAGCAGCTTGGCAGGGGAGAGGTATAATTCACCCCTCCACTTT. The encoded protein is CASSLAGERYNSPLHF.

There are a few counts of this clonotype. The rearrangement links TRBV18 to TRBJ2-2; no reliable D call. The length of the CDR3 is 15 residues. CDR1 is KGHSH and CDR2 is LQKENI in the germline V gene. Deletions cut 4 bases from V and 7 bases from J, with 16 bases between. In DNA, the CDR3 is TGTGCCAGCTCACTGGGAACGCGGCGGATCGGGGAGCTGTTTTTT. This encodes CASSLGTRRIGELFF.

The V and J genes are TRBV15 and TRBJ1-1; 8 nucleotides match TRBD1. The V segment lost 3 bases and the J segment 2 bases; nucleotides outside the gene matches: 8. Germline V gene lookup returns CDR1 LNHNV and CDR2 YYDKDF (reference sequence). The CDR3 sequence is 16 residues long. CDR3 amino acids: CATSSGDRGHNTEAFF. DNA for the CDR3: TGTGCCACCAGCAGTGGAGACAGGGGTCACAACACTGAAGCTTTCTTT.

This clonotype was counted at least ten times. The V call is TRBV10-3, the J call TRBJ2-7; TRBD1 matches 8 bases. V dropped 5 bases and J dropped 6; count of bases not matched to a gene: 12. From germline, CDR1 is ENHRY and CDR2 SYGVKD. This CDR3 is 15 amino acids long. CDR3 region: CAISHGTGEEPEQYF. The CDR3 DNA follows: TGTGCCATCAGTCACGGGACAGGCGAAGAACCCGAGCAGTACTTC.

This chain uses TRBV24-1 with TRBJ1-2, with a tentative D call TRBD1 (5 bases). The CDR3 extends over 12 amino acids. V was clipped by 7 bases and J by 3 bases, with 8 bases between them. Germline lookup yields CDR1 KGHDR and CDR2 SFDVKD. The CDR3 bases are TGTGCCACCAGGGGCAGGGACTATGGCTACACCTTC. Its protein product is CATRGRDYGYTF.

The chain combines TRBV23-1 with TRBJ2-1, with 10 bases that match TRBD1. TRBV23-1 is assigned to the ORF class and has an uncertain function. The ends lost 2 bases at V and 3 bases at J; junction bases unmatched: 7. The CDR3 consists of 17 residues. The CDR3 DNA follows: TGCGCCAGCAGTCAAAGGGGGACAGGGGCCGGCTACAATGAGCAGTTCTTC. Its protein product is CASSQRGTGAGYNEQFF.

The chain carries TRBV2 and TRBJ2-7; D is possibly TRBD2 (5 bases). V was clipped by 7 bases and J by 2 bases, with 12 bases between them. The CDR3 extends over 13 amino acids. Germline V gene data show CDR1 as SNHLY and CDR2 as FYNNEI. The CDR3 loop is CASTDGVTYEQYF. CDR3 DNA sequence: TGTGCCAGCACCGACGGGGTGACCTACGAGCAGTACTTC.